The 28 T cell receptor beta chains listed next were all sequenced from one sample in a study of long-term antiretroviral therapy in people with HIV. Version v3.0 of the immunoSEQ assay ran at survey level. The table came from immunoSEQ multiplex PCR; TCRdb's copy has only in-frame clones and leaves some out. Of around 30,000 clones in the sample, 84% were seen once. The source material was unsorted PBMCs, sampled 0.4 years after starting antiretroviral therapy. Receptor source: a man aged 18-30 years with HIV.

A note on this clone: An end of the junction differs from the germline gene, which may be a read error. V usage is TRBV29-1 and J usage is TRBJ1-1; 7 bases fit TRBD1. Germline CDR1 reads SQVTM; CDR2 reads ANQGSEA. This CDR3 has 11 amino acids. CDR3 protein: CNVDRDPEAFF. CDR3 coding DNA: TGCAACGTTGACAGGGACCCCGAAGCTTTCTTT.

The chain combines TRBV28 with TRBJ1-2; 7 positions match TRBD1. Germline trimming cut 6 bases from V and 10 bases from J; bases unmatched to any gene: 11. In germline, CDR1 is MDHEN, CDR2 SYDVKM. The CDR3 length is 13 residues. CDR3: CASSLGQRLFYTF. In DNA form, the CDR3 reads TGTGCCAGCAGCTTGGGACAGCGGTTGTTCTACACCTTC.

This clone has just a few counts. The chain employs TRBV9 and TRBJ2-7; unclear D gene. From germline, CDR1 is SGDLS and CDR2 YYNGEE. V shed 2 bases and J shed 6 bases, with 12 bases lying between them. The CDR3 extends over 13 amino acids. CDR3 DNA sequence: TGTGCCAGCAGCGTCGACGGCGGCGGCGAGCAGTACTTC. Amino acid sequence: CASSVDGGGEQYF. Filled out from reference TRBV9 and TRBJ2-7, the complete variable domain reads DSGVTQTPKHLITATGQRVTLRCSPRSGDLSVYWYQQSLDQGLQFLIQYYNGEERAKGNILERFSAQQFPDLHSELNLSSLELGDSALYFCASSVDGGGEQYFGPGTRLTVT.

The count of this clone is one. The chain's CDR3 is CAARVRETEAFF. CDR3 coding DNA: TGTGCTGCTCGGGTACGGGAGACTGAAGCTTTCTTT. The rearrangement uses TRBV21-1 and TRBJ1-1. TRBV21-1 constitutes a pseudogene. The CDR3 loop spans 12 amino acids.

The CDR3 bases are TGTGCCAGCAGCAAGACAGGGGCGGTCACTGAAGCTTTCTTT. Translating gives CASSKTGAVTEAFF. The chain carries TRBV7-3 and TRBJ1-1; 8 bases align to TRBD1. Germline loops: CDR1 SGHTA, CDR2 FQGTGA. J gave up 4 bases and V 5 bases, and 6 bases lay outside the gene matches. The CDR3 extends over 14 amino acids.

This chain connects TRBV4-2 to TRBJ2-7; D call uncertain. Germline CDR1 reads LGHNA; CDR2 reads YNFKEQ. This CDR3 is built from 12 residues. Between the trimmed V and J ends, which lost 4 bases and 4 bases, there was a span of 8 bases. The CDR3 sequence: CASSLSGYEQYF. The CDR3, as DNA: TGTGCCAGCAGCCTCTCAGGATACGAGCAGTACTTC.

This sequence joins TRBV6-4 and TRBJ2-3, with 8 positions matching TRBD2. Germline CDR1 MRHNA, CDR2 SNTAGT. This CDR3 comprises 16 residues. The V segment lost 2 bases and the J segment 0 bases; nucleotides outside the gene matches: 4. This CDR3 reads CASSDLAGSSTDTQYF. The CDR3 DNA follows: TGTGCCAGCAGTGACCTAGCGGGCTCTAGCACAGATACGCAGTATTTT.

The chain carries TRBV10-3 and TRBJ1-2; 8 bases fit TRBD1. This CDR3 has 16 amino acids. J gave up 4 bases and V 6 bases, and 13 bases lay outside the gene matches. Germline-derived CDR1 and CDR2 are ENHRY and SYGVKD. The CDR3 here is CAISDLPGQDLYGYTF. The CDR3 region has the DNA TGTGCCATCAGCGACCTTCCGGGACAGGACCTCTATGGCTACACCTTC.

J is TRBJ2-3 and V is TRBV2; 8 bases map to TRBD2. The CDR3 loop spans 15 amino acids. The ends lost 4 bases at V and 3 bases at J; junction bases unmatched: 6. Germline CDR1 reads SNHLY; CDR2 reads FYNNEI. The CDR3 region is CASSGAGLETDTQYF. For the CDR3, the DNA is TGTGCCAGCAGTGGGGCGGGACTAGAGACAGATACGCAGTATTTT.

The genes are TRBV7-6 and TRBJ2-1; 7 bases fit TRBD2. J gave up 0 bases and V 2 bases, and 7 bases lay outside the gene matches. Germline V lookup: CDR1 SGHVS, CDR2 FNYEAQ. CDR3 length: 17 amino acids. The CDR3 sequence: CASSLRSRGVSYNEQFF. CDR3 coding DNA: TGTGCCAGCAGCTTACGGAGTCGGGGGGTCTCCTACAATGAGCAGTTCTTC.

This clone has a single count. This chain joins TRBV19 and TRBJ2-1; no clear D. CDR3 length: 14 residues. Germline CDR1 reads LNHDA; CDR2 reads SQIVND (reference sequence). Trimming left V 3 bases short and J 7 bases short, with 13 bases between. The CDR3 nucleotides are TGTGCCAGTAGTATGGGCAGTCTGGGGAATGAGCAGTTCTTC. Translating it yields CASSMGSLGNEQFF. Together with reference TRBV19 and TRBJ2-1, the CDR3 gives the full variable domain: DGGITQSPKYLFRKEGQNVTLSCEQNLNHDAMYWYRQDPGQGLRLIYYSQIVNDFQKGDIAEGYSVSREKKESFPLTVTSAQKNPTAFYLCASSMGSLGNEQFFGPGTRLTVL.

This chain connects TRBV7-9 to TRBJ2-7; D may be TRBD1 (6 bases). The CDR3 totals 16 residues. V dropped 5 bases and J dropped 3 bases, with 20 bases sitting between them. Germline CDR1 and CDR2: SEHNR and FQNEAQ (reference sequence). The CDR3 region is CASSLISGTLRYEQYF. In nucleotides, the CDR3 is TGTGCCAGCAGCCTCATCTCCGGGACACTACGCTACGAGCAGTACTTC.

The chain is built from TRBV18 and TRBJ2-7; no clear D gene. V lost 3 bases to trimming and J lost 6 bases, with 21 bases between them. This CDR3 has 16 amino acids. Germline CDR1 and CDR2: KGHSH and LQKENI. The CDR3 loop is CASSPRFLAALGEQYF. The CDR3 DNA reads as TGTGCCAGCTCACCCAGATTCCTCGCGGCCTTGGGCGAGCAGTACTTC.

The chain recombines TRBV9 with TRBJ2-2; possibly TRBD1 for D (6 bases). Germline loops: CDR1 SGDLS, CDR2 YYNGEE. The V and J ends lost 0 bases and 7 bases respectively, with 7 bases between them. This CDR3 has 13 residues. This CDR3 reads CASSVVTGGELFF. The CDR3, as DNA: TGTGCCAGCAGCGTAGTGACAGGCGGGGAGCTGTTTTTT.

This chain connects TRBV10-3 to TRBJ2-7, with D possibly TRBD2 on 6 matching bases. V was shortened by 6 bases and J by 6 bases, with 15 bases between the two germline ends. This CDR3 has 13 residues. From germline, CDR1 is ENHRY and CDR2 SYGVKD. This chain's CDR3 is CAIRGLGIGEQYF. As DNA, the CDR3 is TGTGCCATCAGGGGACTGGGGATCGGCGAGCAGTACTTC.

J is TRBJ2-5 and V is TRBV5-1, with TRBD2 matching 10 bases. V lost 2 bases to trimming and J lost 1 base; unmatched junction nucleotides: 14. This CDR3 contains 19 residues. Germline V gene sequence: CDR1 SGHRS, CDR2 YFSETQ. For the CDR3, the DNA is TGCGCCAGCAGCTTCAGCCTAGCGGGGGAAGAGAGCCTCCAAGAGACCCAGTACTTC. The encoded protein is CASSFSLAGEESLQETQYF. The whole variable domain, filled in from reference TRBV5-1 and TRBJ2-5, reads KAGVTQTPRYLIKTRGQQVTLSCSPISGHRSVSWYQQTPGQGLQFLFEYFSETQRNKGNFPGRFSGRQFSNSRSEMNVSTLELGDSALYLCASSFSLAGEESLQETQYFGPGTRLLVL.

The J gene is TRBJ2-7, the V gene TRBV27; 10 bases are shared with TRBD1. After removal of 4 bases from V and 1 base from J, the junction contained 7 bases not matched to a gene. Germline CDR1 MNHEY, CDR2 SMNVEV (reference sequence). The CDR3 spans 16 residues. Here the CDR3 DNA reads TGTGCCAGCAGTTACGGGACAGGGGAAGTTTCCTACGAGCAGTACTTC. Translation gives CASSYGTGEVSYEQYF.

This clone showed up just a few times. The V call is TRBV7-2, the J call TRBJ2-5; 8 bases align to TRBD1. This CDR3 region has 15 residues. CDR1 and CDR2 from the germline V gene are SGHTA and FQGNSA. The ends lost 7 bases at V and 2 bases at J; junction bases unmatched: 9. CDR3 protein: CASTRTGSSQETQYF. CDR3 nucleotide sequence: TGTGCCAGCACACGGACAGGGAGCTCGCAAGAGACCCAGTACTTC. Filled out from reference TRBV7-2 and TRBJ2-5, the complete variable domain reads GAGVSQSPSNKVTEKGKDVELRCDPISGHTALYWYRQSLGQGLEFLIYFQGNSAPDKSGLPSDRFSAERTGGSVSTLTIQRTQQEDSAVYLCASTRTGSSQETQYFGPGTRLLVL.

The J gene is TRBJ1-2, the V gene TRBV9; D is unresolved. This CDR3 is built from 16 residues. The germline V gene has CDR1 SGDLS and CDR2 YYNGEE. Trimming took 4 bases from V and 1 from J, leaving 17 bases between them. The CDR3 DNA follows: TGTGCCAGCAGCTCCCAAACAGCCCGATTTAACTATGGCTACACCTTC. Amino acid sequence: CASSSQTARFNYGYTF.

The CDR3 here is CASSQDTGAKAFF. CDR3 in DNA: TGCGCCAGCAGCCAAGATACGGGGGCCAAAGCTTTCTTT. This chain links TRBV4-3 with TRBJ1-1, with D possibly TRBD1 on 6 matching bases. Germline V gene data show CDR1 as LGHNA and CDR2 as YSLEER. This CDR3 is 13 amino acids long. V was trimmed by 0 bases and J by 9 bases, leaving 11 bases between them.

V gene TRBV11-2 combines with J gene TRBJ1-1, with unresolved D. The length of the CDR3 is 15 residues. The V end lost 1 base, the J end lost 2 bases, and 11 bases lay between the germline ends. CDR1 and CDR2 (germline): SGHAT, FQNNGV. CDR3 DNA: TGTGCCAGCAGCTTAGGCCCAGGAATCAACACTGAAGCTTTCTTT. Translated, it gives CASSLGPGINTEAFF.

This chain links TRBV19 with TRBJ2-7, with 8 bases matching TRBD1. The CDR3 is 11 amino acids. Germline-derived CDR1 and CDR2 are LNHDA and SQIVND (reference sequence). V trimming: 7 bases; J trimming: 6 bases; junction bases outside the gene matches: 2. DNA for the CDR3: TGTGCCAGTACCACAGGGGGCGAGCAGTACTTC. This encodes CASTTGGEQYF. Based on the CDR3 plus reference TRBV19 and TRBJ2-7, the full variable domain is DGGITQSPKYLFRKEGQNVTLSCEQNLNHDAMYWYRQDPGQGLRLIYYSQIVNDFQKGDIAEGYSVSREKKESFPLTVTSAQKNPTAFYLCASTTGGEQYFGPGTRLTVT.

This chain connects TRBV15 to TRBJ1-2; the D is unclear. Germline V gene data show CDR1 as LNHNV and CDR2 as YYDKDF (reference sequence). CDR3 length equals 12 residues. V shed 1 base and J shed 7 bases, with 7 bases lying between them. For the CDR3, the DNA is TGTGCCACCAGCAGAGGAGTCCGTGGCTACACCTTC. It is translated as CATSRGVRGYTF.

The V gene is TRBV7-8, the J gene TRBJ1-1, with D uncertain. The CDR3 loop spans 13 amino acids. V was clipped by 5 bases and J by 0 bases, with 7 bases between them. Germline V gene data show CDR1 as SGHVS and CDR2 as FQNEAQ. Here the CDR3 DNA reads TGTGCCAGCAGCCCATGGATGAACACTGAAGCTTTCTTT. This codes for CASSPWMNTEAFF.

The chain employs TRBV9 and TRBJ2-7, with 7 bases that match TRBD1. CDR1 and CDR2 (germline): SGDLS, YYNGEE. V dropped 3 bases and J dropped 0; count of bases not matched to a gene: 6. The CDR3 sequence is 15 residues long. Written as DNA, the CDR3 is TGTGCCAGCAGCGCAACTACAGGGGCCTCCTACGAGCAGTACTTC. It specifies CASSATTGASYEQYF. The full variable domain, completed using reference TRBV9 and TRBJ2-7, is DSGVTQTPKHLITATGQRVTLRCSPRSGDLSVYWYQQSLDQGLQFLIQYYNGEERAKGNILERFSAQQFPDLHSELNLSSLELGDSALYFCASSATTGASYEQYFGPGTRLTVT.

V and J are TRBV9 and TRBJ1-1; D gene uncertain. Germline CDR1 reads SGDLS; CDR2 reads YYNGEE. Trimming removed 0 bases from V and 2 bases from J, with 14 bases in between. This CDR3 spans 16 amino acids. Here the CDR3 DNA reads TGTGCCAGCAGCGTAGGATGGGAGGTAGGAAACACTGAAGCTTTCTTT. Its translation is CASSVGWEVGNTEAFF.

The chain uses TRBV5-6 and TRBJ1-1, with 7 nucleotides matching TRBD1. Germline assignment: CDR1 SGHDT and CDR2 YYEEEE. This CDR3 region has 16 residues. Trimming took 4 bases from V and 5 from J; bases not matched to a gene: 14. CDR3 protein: CASSPRGGSMGTEAFF. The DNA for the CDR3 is TGTGCCAGCAGCCCCAGGGGGGGCTCAATGGGGACTGAAGCTTTCTTT.

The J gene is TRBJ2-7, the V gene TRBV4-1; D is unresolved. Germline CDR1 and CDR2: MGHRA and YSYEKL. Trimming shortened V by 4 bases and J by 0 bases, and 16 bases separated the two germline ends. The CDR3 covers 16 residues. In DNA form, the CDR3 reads TGCGCCAGCAGCCCCCTTTTATCGGCGGCCTCCTACGAGCAGTACTTC. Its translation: CASSPLLSAASYEQYF.